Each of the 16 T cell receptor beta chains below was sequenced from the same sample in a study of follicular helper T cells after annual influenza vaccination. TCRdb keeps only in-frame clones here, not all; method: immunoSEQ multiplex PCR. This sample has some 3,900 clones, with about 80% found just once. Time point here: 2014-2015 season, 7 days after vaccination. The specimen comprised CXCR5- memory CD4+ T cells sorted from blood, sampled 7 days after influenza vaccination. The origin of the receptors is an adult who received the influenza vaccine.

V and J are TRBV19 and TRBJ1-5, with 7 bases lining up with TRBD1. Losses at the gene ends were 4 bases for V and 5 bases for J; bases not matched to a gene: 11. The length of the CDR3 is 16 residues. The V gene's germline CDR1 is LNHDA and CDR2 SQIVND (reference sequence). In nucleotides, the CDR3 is TGTGCCAGTAGTACCCTCGCACAGGGGACCTATCAGCCCCAGCATTTT. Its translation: CASSTLAQGTYQPQHF.

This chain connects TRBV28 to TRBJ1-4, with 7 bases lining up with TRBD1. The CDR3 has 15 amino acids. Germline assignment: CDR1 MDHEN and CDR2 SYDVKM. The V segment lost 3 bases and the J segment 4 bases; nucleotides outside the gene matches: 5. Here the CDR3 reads CASSFIGTVNEKLFF. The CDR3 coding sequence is TGTGCCAGCAGTTTTATCGGGACAGTTAATGAAAAACTGTTTTTT. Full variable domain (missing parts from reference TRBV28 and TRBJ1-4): DVKVTQSSRYLVKRTGEKVFLECVQDMDHENMFWYRQDPGLGLRLIYFSYDVKMKEKGDIPEGYSVSREKKERFSLILESASTNQTSMYLCASSFIGTVNEKLFFGSGTQLSVL.

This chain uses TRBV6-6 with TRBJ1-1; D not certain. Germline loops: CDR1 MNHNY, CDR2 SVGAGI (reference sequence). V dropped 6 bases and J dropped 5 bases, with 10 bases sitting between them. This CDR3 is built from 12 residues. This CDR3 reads CASSPRYTEAFF. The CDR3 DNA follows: TGTGCCAGCAGCCCTAGATATACTGAAGCTTTCTTT.

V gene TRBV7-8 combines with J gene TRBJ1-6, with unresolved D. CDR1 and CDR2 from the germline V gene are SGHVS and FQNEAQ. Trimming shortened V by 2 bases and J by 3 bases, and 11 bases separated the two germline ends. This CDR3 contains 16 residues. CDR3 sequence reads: CASSLSMQSYNSPLHF. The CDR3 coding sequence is TGTGCCAGCAGCTTAAGTATGCAGAGCTATAATTCACCCCTCCACTTT.

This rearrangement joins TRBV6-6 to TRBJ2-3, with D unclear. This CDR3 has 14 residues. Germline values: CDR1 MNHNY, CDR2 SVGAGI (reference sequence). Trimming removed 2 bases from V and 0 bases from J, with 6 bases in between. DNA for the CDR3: TGTGCCAGCAGTTACGTACAGAGCACAGATACGCAGTATTTT. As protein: CASSYVQSTDTQYF.

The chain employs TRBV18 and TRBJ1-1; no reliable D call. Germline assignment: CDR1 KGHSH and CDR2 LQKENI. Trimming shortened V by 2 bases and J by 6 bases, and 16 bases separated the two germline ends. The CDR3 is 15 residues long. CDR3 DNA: TGTGCCAGCTCACCAAACACGTGGCTGGCGCCTGAAGCTTTCTTT. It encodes CASSPNTWLAPEAFF.

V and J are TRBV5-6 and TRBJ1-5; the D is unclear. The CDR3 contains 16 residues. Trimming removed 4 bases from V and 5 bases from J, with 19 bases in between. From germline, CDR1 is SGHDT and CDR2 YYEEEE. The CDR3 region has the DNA TGTGCCAGCAGCCTAAGGACCGCGCTTTACTATCAGCCCCAGCATTTT. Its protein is CASSLRTALYYQPQHF.

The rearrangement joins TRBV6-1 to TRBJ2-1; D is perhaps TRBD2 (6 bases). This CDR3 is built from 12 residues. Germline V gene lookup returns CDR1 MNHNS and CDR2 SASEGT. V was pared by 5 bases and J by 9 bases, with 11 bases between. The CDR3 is CASSSTRGEQFF. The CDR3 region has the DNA TGTGCCAGCAGTTCGACTAGAGGTGAGCAGTTCTTC.

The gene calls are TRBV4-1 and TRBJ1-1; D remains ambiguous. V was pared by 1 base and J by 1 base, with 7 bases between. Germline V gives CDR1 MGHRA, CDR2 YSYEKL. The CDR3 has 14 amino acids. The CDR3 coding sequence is TGCGCCAGCAGCCAAGGGACGCCGAACACTGAAGCTTTCTTT. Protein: CASSQGTPNTEAFF.

The CDR3 nucleotides are TGTGCCAGCAGTAACTTAGCAGAGCAGTTCTTC. Its translation: CASSNLAEQFF. The V and J genes are TRBV6-6 and TRBJ2-1, with D unresolved. The CDR3 length is 11 residues. Trimming cost V 5 bases and J 10 bases, with 9 bases left between them. CDR1 is MNHNY and CDR2 is SVGAGI in the germline V gene (reference sequence).

CDR3 loop: CASSFKIEMTQYF. The CDR3 DNA reads as TGTGCCAGCAGCTTCAAGATCGAAATGACCCAGTACTTC. The chain uses TRBV7-2 and TRBJ2-5; D ambiguous. The CDR3 loop spans 13 amino acids. The V end was cut by 3 bases, the J end by 7 bases, with 12 bases between. Germline V lookup: CDR1 SGHTA, CDR2 FQGNSA.

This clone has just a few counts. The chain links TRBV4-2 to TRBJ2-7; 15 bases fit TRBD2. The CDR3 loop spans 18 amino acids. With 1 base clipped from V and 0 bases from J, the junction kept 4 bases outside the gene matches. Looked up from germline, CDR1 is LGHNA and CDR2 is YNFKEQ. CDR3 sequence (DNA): TGTGCCAGCAGCCAAGGGACTAGCGGGGGGGCGTACTCCTACGAGCAGTACTTC. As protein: CASSQGTSGGAYSYEQYF.

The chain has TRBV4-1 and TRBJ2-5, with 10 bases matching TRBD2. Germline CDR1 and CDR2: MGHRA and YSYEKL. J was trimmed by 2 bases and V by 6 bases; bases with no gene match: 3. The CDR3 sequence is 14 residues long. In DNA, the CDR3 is TGCGCCAGCAGAAGAGCGGGGGGGCAAGAGACCCAGTACTTC. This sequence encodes CASRRAGGQETQYF.

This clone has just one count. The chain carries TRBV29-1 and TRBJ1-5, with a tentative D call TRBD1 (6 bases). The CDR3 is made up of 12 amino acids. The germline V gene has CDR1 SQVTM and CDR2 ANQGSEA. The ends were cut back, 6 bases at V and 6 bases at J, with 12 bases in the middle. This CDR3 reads CSVGARGQPQHF. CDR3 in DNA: TGCAGCGTGGGGGCCAGGGGTCAGCCCCAGCATTTT.

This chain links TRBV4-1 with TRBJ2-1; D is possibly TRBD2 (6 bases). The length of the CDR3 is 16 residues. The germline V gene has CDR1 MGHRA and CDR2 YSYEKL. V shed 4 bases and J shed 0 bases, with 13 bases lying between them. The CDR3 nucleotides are TGCGCCAGCAGCCGTACCGGGGGTAGCTCCTACAATGAGCAGTTCTTC. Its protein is CASSRTGGSSYNEQFF.

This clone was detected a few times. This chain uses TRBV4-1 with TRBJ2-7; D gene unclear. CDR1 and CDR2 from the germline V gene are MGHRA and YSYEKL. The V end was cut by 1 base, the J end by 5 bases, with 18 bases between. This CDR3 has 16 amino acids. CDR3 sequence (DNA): TGCGCCAGCAGCCAAGTTGACATGGGGTTTACCCACGAGCAGTACTTC. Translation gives CASSQVDMGFTHEQYF.